This TCR beta chain was found in a study of T cells in Graves' hyperthyroidism and ophthalmopathy. It was RNA transcripts that yielded the amplified TCR beta CDR3 regions. HTBI primers were used for first-round RT-PCR of the TCR CDR3. TCRdb re-called the multiplex PCR reads through MiXCR, storing one row per CDR3 protein. This table holds 210,000 or so distinct CDR3 sequences, roughly a sixth found once. The CDR3 is made up of 15 amino acids. Trimming cost V 2 bases and J 9 bases, with 16 bases left between them. Germline loops: CDR1 LGHDT, CDR2 YNNKEL (reference sequence). Stable Graves' hyperthyroidism meant no ophthalmopathy progression within 18 months. Patients showing uncontrolled infection, other autoimmune disease, pregnancy or lactation were ineligible.

The TCR originated in a man aged 45-65 years with Graves' hyperthyroidism. Sequenced sample: blood. The gene calls are TRBV3-1 and TRBJ2-2; D assignment may be TRBD1 or TRBD2 (5 bases each). Here the CDR3 DNA reads TGTGCCAGCAGCCAAAGCAGGGCTGGGGACCGGGAGCTGTTTTTT. This translates into CASSQSRAGDRELFF.